The 22 T cell receptor beta chains presented below share a single source sample, sequenced in a study of T-cell reconstitution after alpha-beta-depleted transplantation in children. As it was prepared, the TCRbeta library received unique molecular identifiers. MiXCR, run by TCRdb on the PCR reads, gives a single entry per CDR3 protein. Among about 170,000 distinct CDR3 sequences listed, 11% were seen once. The starting material was PBMCs, obtained before TCRalphabeta/CD19-depleted stem cell transplant. These receptors came from a boy aged 2-9 years with acute myeloid leukemia, due to receive a stem cell transplant.

This clonotype came up many times. The chain combines TRBV3-1 with TRBJ2-6; possible D gene TRBD1, 6 bases. Trimming removed 4 bases from V and 4 bases from J, with 14 bases in between. CDR3 length: 16 residues. Per the germline V gene, CDR1 is LGHDT and CDR2 is YNNKEL (reference sequence). As DNA, the CDR3 is TGTGCCAGCAGCCGAACAGGGACGCAAGGGGCCAACGTCCTGACTTTC. Translating it yields CASSRTGTQGANVLTF.

This clonotype came up many times. The rearrangement joins TRBV18 to TRBJ1-1, with D hard to call. The germline V and J ends were trimmed by 6 bases and 3 bases, with 11 bases remaining between them. Germline values: CDR1 KGHSH, CDR2 LQKENI. This CDR3 comprises 13 residues. The CDR3 protein is CASSRTRDTEAFF. CDR3 nucleotide sequence: TGTGCCAGCTCTCGGACTCGGGACACTGAAGCTTTCTTT.

This clonotype was recorded many times. The chain is built from TRBV28 and TRBJ1-1; a weak D match, TRBD1 (5 bases). Trimming took 6 bases from V and 1 from J, leaving 12 bases between them. This CDR3 is 14 amino acids long. The germline V gene has CDR1 MDHEN and CDR2 SYDVKM. The chain's CDR3 is CASRKGRTNTEAFF. CDR3 sequence (DNA): TGTGCCAGCAGAAAGGGGAGGACGAACACTGAAGCTTTCTTT.

This rearrangement joins TRBV4-2 to TRBJ2-5; D may match TRBD1 or TRBD2 (5 bases each). The germline gives CDR1 LGHNA, CDR2 YNFKEQ. With 1 base removed from V and 5 bases from J, the gap between germline ends came to 11 bases. There are 14 residues in the CDR3. The CDR3 reads CASSQGQGEETQYF. In DNA, the CDR3 is TGTGCCAGCAGCCAAGGCCAGGGAGAGGAGACCCAGTACTTC.

This clonotype was seen repeatedly, ten times or more. V and J are TRBV5-1 and TRBJ2-1; weak D call: TRBD2 (6 bases). Germline values: CDR1 SGHRS, CDR2 YFSETQ. The CDR3 is made up of 16 amino acids. With 0 bases removed from V and 8 bases from J, the gap between germline ends came to 18 bases. CDR3 protein: CASSLAQTGDSYEQFF. DNA for the CDR3: TGCGCCAGCAGCTTGGCCCAAACGGGAGATTCGTATGAGCAGTTCTTC. Supplemented by reference TRBV5-1 and TRBJ2-1, the full variable domain reads KAGVTQTPRYLIKTRGQQVTLSCSPISGHRSVSWYQQTPGQGLQFLFEYFSETQRNKGNFPGRFSGRQFSNSRSEMNVSTLELGDSALYLCASSLAQTGDSYEQFFGPGTRLTVL.

This clonotype was recorded at least ten times. The gene calls are TRBV6-1 and TRBJ1-5; tentative D call: TRBD1 (5 bases). V lost 7 bases and J lost 3, with 28 bases in between. The CDR3 sequence is 19 residues long. CDR1 MNHNS and CDR2 SASEGT come from the germline V gene. The CDR3 loop is CASTPTPRDVYMNNQPQHF. CDR3 in DNA: TGTGCCAGCACCCCAACGCCCAGGGATGTCTACATGAACAATCAGCCCCAGCATTTT.

Points on this clonotype: One end of the junction does not line up with germline, which may come from a read error. The chain combines TRBV3-1 with TRBJ2-4, with D perhaps TRBD1 or TRBD2 (5 bases each). The CDR3 sequence is 18 residues long. Looked up from germline, CDR1 is LGHDT and CDR2 is YNNKEL (reference sequence). CDR3 loop: CACSQVGSGRYNKNIQYF. In DNA form, the CDR3 reads TGTGCCTGCAGCCAAGTAGGCTCGGGACGGTATAACAAAAACATTCAGTACTTC.

This clonotype has at least ten counts. The V and J genes are TRBV5-1 and TRBJ2-1, with TRBD1 matching over 9 bases. Germline CDR1 reads SGHRS; CDR2 reads YFSETQ. The V gene end was trimmed by 5 bases and the J gene end by 7 bases; junction bases not matched to a gene: 7. This CDR3 spans 14 amino acids. DNA of the CDR3: TGCGCCAGCAGTGGGGGGGACAGGGTGAATGAGCAGTTCTTC. Its translation is CASSGGDRVNEQFF. Supplemented by reference TRBV5-1 and TRBJ2-1, the full variable domain reads KAGVTQTPRYLIKTRGQQVTLSCSPISGHRSVSWYQQTPGQGLQFLFEYFSETQRNKGNFPGRFSGRQFSNSRSEMNVSTLELGDSALYLCASSGGDRVNEQFFGPGTRLTVL.

There are many counts of this clonotype. The chain joins TRBV5-1 to TRBJ2-1; no clear D gene. V lost 1 base and J 4 bases, leaving 15 bases between the germline ends. The germline V gene encodes CDR1 SGHRS and CDR2 YFSETQ. CDR3 length: 16 amino acids. The CDR3 DNA reads TGCGCCAGCAGCTTGAGGGTTCGTGTAGGATACAATGAGCAGTTCTTC. It codes for CASSLRVRVGYNEQFF. Full variable domain (outside the CDR3, taken from reference TRBV5-1 and TRBJ2-1): KAGVTQTPRYLIKTRGQQVTLSCSPISGHRSVSWYQQTPGQGLQFLFEYFSETQRNKGNFPGRFSGRQFSNSRSEMNVSTLELGDSALYLCASSLRVRVGYNEQFFGPGTRLTVL.

On this clonotype: With a much larger clone just one base away, this may be a read error. V usage is TRBV5-1 and J usage is TRBJ2-5; 9 bases match TRBD2. This CDR3 is built from 16 residues. Germline CDR1 SGHRS, CDR2 YFSETQ. With 4 bases clipped from V and 6 bases from J, the junction kept 13 bases outside the gene matches. Here the CDR3 DNA reads TGCGCCAGCAGCCTGGAGAGGCTAGCGGGGCAACAGACCCAGTACTTC. This encodes CASSLERLAGQQTQYF.

About this clonotype: A much bigger clone sits one base away, suggesting this may be a read error. The chain joins TRBV3-1 to TRBJ1-2, with D maybe TRBD1 (5 bases). Trimming removed 1 base from V and 6 bases from J, with 12 bases in between. The CDR3 is 14 amino acids. Germline CDR1 LGHDT, CDR2 YNNKEL (reference sequence). CDR3 DNA sequence: TGTGCCAGCAGCCAAGGGGACGGGGGGGATGGCTACACCTTC. It is translated as CASSQGDGGDGYTF.

This clonotype was recorded once. A clone one base away is much larger, so this may be a read error. The chain uses TRBV7-2 and TRBJ2-1, with 10 nucleotides matching TRBD2. CDR1 is SGHTA, CDR2 FQGNSA, per germline. The CDR3 is made up of 15 amino acids. CDR3 nucleotides: TGTGCCAGCGGCTTAGTAAGCGGGGGGGCCGGTGAGCAGTTCTTC. Translated, it gives CASGLVSGGAGEQFF.

The genes are TRBV19 and TRBJ2-5, with 8 bases that match TRBD1. This CDR3 comprises 16 residues. The junction had 8 bases not matched to a gene; V was cut back by 2 bases and J by 3 bases. The germline V gene encodes CDR1 LNHDA and CDR2 SQIVND (reference sequence). The CDR3 sequence: CASSILSGTGEETQYF. The DNA of the CDR3 is TGTGCCAGTAGTATACTCTCAGGGACAGGTGAAGAGACCCAGTACTTC.

The chain links TRBV28 to TRBJ2-6; D is ambiguous. This CDR3 comprises 16 residues. CDR1 MDHEN and CDR2 SYDVKM come from the germline V gene. V was shortened by 5 bases and J by 0 bases, with 11 bases between the two germline ends. CDR3 nucleotide sequence: TGTGCCAGCAGTAACACAGACTTCTCTGGGGCCAACGTCCTGACTTTC. Residues: CASSNTDFSGANVLTF.

This clonotype was seen repeatedly, ten times or more. The chain couples TRBV24-1 to TRBJ2-3, with TRBD2 matching over 13 bases. Germline trimming cut 0 bases from V and 5 bases from J; bases unmatched to any gene: 4. The CDR3 has 17 residues. Germline V gene lookup returns CDR1 KGHDR and CDR2 SFDVKD. CDR3 sequence: CATSDLGTSGKQDTQYF. The CDR3 DNA reads as TGTGCCACCAGTGATTTGGGGACTAGCGGGAAACAAGATACGCAGTATTTT.

The sample holds many counts of this clonotype. The chain joins TRBV18 to TRBJ2-7, with TRBD1 identical over 11 bases. Trimming took 5 bases from V and 5 from J; bases not matched to a gene: 8. Germline CDR1 and CDR2: KGHSH and LQKENI. The CDR3 sequence is 15 residues long. Here the CDR3 DNA reads TGTGCCAGCTCAGCCGGGACAGGGGGACGCAACGAGCAGTACGTC. Amino acid sequence: CASSAGTGGRNEQYV.

To note about this clonotype: One base away lies a much larger clone, so this may be a sequencing read error. The CDR3 protein is CAGRNDREPRYEQYF. The CDR3 nucleotides read TGTGCCGGCAGAAACGACAGAGAACCTCGCTACGAGCAGTACTTC. This chain uses TRBV28 with TRBJ2-7; a weak D match, TRBD1 (5 bases). CDR3 size: 15 residues. Germline loops: CDR1 MDHEN, CDR2 SYDVKM.

This clonotype appeared many times. The chain has TRBV7-3 and TRBJ1-5, with D unclear. V lost 5 bases to trimming and J lost 10 bases, with 15 bases between them. The CDR3 spans 13 residues. Germline V gives CDR1 SGHTA, CDR2 FQGTGA. CDR3 nucleotides: TGTGCCAGCAGCGAAGGTCCGTTTTTACCCCAGCATTTT. Protein sequence: CASSEGPFLPQHF.

This clonotype came up many times. V usage is TRBV5-1 and J usage is TRBJ2-3, with no clear D. CDR1 is SGHRS, CDR2 YFSETQ, per germline. V was pared by 4 bases and J by 1 base, with 7 bases between. The CDR3 has 13 amino acids. The CDR3 region is CASSQTGTDTQYF. DNA for the CDR3: TGCGCCAGCAGCCAAACAGGCACAGATACGCAGTATTTT. Full variable domain (remainder filled in from reference TRBV5-1 and TRBJ2-3): KAGVTQTPRYLIKTRGQQVTLSCSPISGHRSVSWYQQTPGQGLQFLFEYFSETQRNKGNFPGRFSGRQFSNSRSEMNVSTLELGDSALYLCASSQTGTDTQYFGPGTRLTVL.

This clonotype was detected ten times or more. The junction does not match germline at one end; this may be a read error. The V gene is TRBV5-1, the J gene TRBJ2-1, with D tentatively TRBD2 (5 bases). Germline CDR1 SGHRS, CDR2 YFSETQ. The CDR3 has 11 amino acids. The CDR3 is CASRLEVEQFF. The CDR3 nucleotides read TGCGCCAGCCGCTTGGAGGTTGAGCAGTTCTTC.

The rearrangement links TRBV5-1 to TRBJ2-5; TRBD2 matches at 12 bases. The J segment lost 0 bases and the V segment lost 4 bases, leaving 7 bases of the junction unmatched. CDR1 is SGHRS, CDR2 YFSETQ, per germline. The CDR3 has 17 residues. In nucleotides, the CDR3 is TGCGCCAGCAGCCACGGACTAGCGGGGACGTACCAAGAGACCCAGTACTTC. Translating it yields CASSHGLAGTYQETQYF.

At least ten counts were recorded for this clonotype. The chain couples TRBV7-2 to TRBJ1-1, with 7 bases lining up with TRBD1. This CDR3 is built from 14 residues. The V gene's germline CDR1 is SGHTA and CDR2 FQGNSA. V was pared by 0 bases and J by 3 bases, with 1 base of the junction left unmatched. CDR3 amino acids: CASSLAGGHTEAFF. Written as DNA, the CDR3 is TGTGCCAGCAGCTTAGCAGGGGGCCACACTGAAGCTTTCTTT.